The 21 T cell receptor beta chains listed next were all sequenced from one sample in a study of T cells of healthy individuals. From the 5' RACE reads, TCRdb called clonotypes with MiXCR, one entry per CDR3 protein. Of 90,000 to 100,000 distinct CDR3 sequences in the sample, roughly 15% were seen once. The receptors shown here come from a human donor in good health.

The J gene is TRBJ1-5, the V gene TRBV6-2 or TRBV6-3, with D perhaps TRBD1 (6 bases). There are 16 residues in the CDR3. V was shortened by 2 bases and J by 1 base, with 12 bases between the two germline ends. Looked up from germline, CDR1 is MNHEY and CDR2 is SVGEGT. The chain's CDR3 is CASSYHRAGSNQPQHF. As DNA, the CDR3 is TGTGCCAGCAGTTACCACAGGGCCGGGAGCAATCAGCCCCAGCATTTT.

This clonotype was seen only a few times. The chain has TRBV28 and TRBJ1-1; a weak D match, TRBD1 (5 bases). The germline gives CDR1 MDHEN, CDR2 SYDVKM. The V end was cut by 3 bases, the J end by 1 base, with 18 bases between. This CDR3 spans 17 amino acids. CDR3 sequence reads: CASSFPTVEMGNTEAFF. The CDR3 region has the DNA TGTGCCAGCAGTTTTCCGACAGTCGAAATGGGGAACACTGAAGCTTTCTTT.

CDR3 loop: CASSLGGGGELFF. CDR3 sequence (DNA): TGTGCCAGCAGTTTAGGGGGGGGCGGGGAGCTGTTTTTT. The chain carries TRBV27 and TRBJ2-2; 7 bases are shared with TRBD2. Germline CDR1 MNHEY, CDR2 SMNVEV (reference sequence). V lost 2 bases and J lost 7; bases outside the gene matches: 1. This CDR3 has 13 residues.

The gene calls are TRBV28 and TRBJ2-2; weak D call: TRBD2 (6 bases). The CDR3 totals 16 residues. Germline-derived CDR1 and CDR2 are MDHEN and SYDVKM. V lost 5 bases, J lost 0 bases, and 13 bases lay in between. CDR3 in amino acids: CASSGGTRANTGELFF. The CDR3 region has the DNA TGTGCCAGCAGTGGGGGGACTCGCGCGAACACCGGGGAGCTGTTTTTT.

This clonotype was counted between two and nine times. J is TRBJ1-3 and V is TRBV2; D gene unclear. Trimming removed 1 base at V and 4 bases at J, with 2 bases between. Germline values: CDR1 SNHLY, CDR2 FYNNEI. The CDR3 runs to 12 residues. The CDR3 spells CASSEEGNTIYF. The DNA of the CDR3 is TGTGCCAGCAGTGAAGAGGGAAACACCATATATTTT.

The V and J genes are TRBV29-1 and TRBJ2-3, with 7 bases matching TRBD2. The CDR3 has 14 amino acids. CDR1 and CDR2 (germline): SQVTM, ANQGSEA. J was trimmed by 7 bases and V by 7 bases; bases with no gene match: 14. The CDR3 spells CSAPGSGVLHTQYF. The CDR3 coding sequence is TGCAGCGCCCCTGGAAGCGGGGTGTTACATACGCAGTATTTT.

The V and J genes are TRBV2 and TRBJ2-1; D might be TRBD2 (6 bases). V was shortened by 10 bases and J by 10 bases, with 14 bases between the two germline ends. The CDR3 totals 11 residues. Germline V gene sequence: CDR1 SNHLY, CDR2 FYNNEI. DNA of the CDR3: TGTGCCATCAGGGTAGCGGCAGAGCAGTTCTTC. Encoded protein: CAIRVAAEQFF.

The rearrangement joins TRBV27 to TRBJ2-7; the match to TRBD1 covers 10 bases. The V segment lost 0 bases and the J segment 3 bases; nucleotides outside the gene matches: 8. The length of the CDR3 is 17 residues. CDR1 is MNHEY and CDR2 is SMNVEV in the germline V gene (reference sequence). The CDR3 coding sequence is TGTGCCAGCAGTTTATCGATGGGGACAGGGGTCCACTACGAGCAGTACTTC. This encodes CASSLSMGTGVHYEQYF.

This clonotype was detected only a few times. The chain couples TRBV20-1 to TRBJ1-5; 7 bases align to TRBD1. This CDR3 comprises 15 residues. Germline-derived CDR1 and CDR2 are DFQATT and SNEGSKA (reference sequence). V lost 5 bases, J lost 0 bases, and 7 bases stayed unmatched. The CDR3, as DNA: TGCAGTGCTCCTACCAGGGGGAATAGCAATCAGCCCCAGCATTTT. It yields the protein CSAPTRGNSNQPQHF.

This clonotype turned up a few times. The chain joins TRBV6-2 or TRBV6-3 to TRBJ2-7; the D gene is possibly TRBD1 (7 bases). CDR3 size: 14 residues. The V gene's germline CDR1 is MNHEY and CDR2 SVGEGT. Trimming stripped 5 bases from V and 9 bases from J, with 20 bases between. The CDR3 nucleotides read TGTGCCAGCAGTACCCCCCAGGGGGGCTTGGCGCAGTACTTC. This sequence encodes CASSTPQGGLAQYF.

This clonotype was seen only once. The CDR3 DNA follows: TGTGCCAGCTCAAGCCCGCAGACTTTGTTTATCGCCGGGGAGCTGTTTTTT. The encoded protein is CASSSPQTLFIAGELFF. V is TRBV18 and J is TRBJ2-2; no clear D. V shed 5 bases and J shed 6 bases, with 22 bases lying between them. Germline lookup yields CDR1 KGHSH and CDR2 LQKENI. The CDR3 is 17 residues long.

The chain links TRBV20-1 to TRBJ2-7; 9 nucleotides agree with TRBD1. Germline V gene data show CDR1 as DFQATT and CDR2 as SNEGSKA (reference sequence). The CDR3 has 16 residues. V trimming: 5 bases; J trimming: 0 bases; junction bases outside the gene matches: 11. CDR3 DNA: TGCAGTGCTGAAATCCGGGACAGGGCCAGCTCCTACGAGCAGTACTTC. As protein: CSAEIRDRASSYEQYF.

This chain uses TRBV27 with TRBJ1-4; D call uncertain. V was cut by 5 bases and J by 6 bases, with 10 bases left in between. The CDR3 totals 13 residues. Germline V gene data show CDR1 as MNHEY and CDR2 as SMNVEV (reference sequence). CDR3: CASSPQPDEKLFF. The CDR3 DNA reads TGTGCCAGCAGTCCACAACCGGATGAAAAACTGTTTTTT. The whole variable domain, filled in from reference TRBV27 and TRBJ1-4, reads EAQVTQNPRYLITVTGKKLTVTCSQNMNHEYMSWYRQDPGLGLRQIYYSMNVEVTDKGDVPEGYKVSRKEKRNFPLILESPSPNQTSLYFCASSPQPDEKLFFGSGTQLSVL.

This chain uses TRBV15 with TRBJ2-2; tentatively, D is TRBD2 (6 bases). Looked up from germline, CDR1 is LNHNV and CDR2 is YYDKDF (reference sequence). Trimming removed 4 bases from V and 6 bases from J, with 12 bases in between. This CDR3 is 14 amino acids long. CDR3 coding DNA: TGTGCCACCAGCAATATTGGGGGGTCCGGGGAGCTGTTTTTT. This gives the protein CATSNIGGSGELFF.

The V gene is TRBV20-1, the J gene TRBJ2-2, with TRBD2 matching 12 bases. The J segment lost 0 bases and the V segment lost 0 bases, leaving 8 bases of the junction unmatched. Germline V CDR1 and CDR2: DFQATT, SNEGSKA (reference sequence). This CDR3 is 19 amino acids long. The CDR3 DNA follows: TGCAGTGCTAGAGATCGACTAGCGGGGGCTTACGCGAACACCGGGGAGCTGTTTTTT. It yields the protein CSARDRLAGAYANTGELFF.

This clonotype was detected many times. V gene TRBV27 combines with J gene TRBJ1-4; no reliable D call. V was pared by 5 bases and J by 6 bases, with 10 bases between. Germline V gene sequence: CDR1 MNHEY, CDR2 SMNVEV (reference sequence). This CDR3 spans 13 amino acids. The CDR3 here is CASSPSGDEKLFF. The CDR3 nucleotides read TGTGCCAGCAGTCCCTCAGGCGATGAAAAACTGTTTTTT.

This clonotype has only a few counts. This rearrangement joins TRBV9 to TRBJ2-2; 9 positions agree with TRBD1. CDR3 length: 14 residues. Unmatched junction bases numbered 3, after V lost 3 bases and J lost 6 bases. CDR1 and CDR2 from the germline V gene are SGDLS and YYNGEE. The CDR3 loop is CASSAGQGAGELFF. The DNA of the CDR3 is TGTGCCAGCAGCGCGGGACAGGGCGCCGGGGAGCTGTTTTTT.

In this sample, this clonotype turned up many times. The chain links TRBV6-5 to TRBJ2-3, with D possibly being TRBD2 (6 bases). CDR1 and CDR2 (germline): MNHEY, SVGAGI. The CDR3 totals 16 residues. The V end was cut by 5 bases, the J end by 0 bases, with 15 bases between. CDR3 DNA sequence: TGTGCCAGCAGTGGCCCTAGCGTTACTAGCACAGATACGCAGTATTTT. It encodes CASSGPSVTSTDTQYF.

In this sample, this clonotype is medium-sized. This chain joins TRBV7-9 and TRBJ2-7; D may be TRBD2 (6 bases). V lost 7 bases to trimming and J lost 5 bases, with 18 bases between them. The CDR3 has 14 residues. CDR1 is SEHNR, CDR2 FQNEAQ, per germline (reference sequence). DNA for the CDR3: TGTGCCAGCATGCGGGACCGAGGGTTCCACGAGCAGTACTTC. Its translation: CASMRDRGFHEQYF. Looking up the rest from reference TRBV7-9 and TRBJ2-7 gives the full variable domain: DTGVSQNPRHKITKRGQNVTFRCDPISEHNRLYWYRQTLGQGPEFLTYFQNEAQLEKSRLLSDRFSAERPKGSFSTLEIQRTEQGDSAMYLCASMRDRGFHEQYFGPGTRLTVT.

This clonotype was seen a handful of times. The chain couples TRBV6-5 to TRBJ1-1, with 9 bases matching TRBD1. Germline V gene data show CDR1 as MNHEY and CDR2 as SVGAGI. V shed 5 bases and J 5 bases; nucleotides not matched to a gene: 9. CDR3 size: 15 residues. The CDR3 loop reads CASSKPGTGRTEAFF. Written as DNA, the CDR3 is TGTGCCAGCAGTAAACCCGGGACAGGGAGGACTGAAGCTTTCTTT.

The table lists this clonotype with a few counts. Here the CDR3 DNA reads TGTGCCAGCAGTTTCGGGGGCCAGTGGACCCAGTACTTC. Protein product: CASSFGGQWTQYF. The rearrangement uses TRBV27 and TRBJ2-5, with D perhaps given as TRBD1 or TRBD2 (6 bases each). CDR3 length: 13 residues. Germline values: CDR1 MNHEY, CDR2 SMNVEV (reference sequence). Deletions cut 3 bases from V and 7 bases from J, with 12 bases between.